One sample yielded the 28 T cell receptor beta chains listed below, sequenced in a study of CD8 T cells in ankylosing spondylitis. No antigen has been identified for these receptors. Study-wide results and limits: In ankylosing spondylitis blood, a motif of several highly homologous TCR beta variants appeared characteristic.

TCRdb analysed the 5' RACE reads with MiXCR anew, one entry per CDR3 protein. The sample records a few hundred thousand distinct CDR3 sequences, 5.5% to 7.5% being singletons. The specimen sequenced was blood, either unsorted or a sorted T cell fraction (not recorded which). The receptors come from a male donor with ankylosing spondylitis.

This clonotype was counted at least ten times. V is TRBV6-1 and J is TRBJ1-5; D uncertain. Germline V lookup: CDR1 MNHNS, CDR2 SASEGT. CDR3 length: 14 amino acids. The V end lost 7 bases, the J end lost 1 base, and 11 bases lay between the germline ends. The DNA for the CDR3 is TGTGCCAGCAAGAGATTGGGGAGCAATCAGCCCCAGCATTTT. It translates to CASKRLGSNQPQHF.

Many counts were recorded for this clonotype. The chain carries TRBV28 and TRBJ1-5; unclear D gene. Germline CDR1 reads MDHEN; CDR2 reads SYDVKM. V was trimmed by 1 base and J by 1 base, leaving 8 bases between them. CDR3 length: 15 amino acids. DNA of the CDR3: TGTGCCAGCAGTTTATATAGTAGGAGCAATCAGCCCCAGCATTTT. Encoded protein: CASSLYSRSNQPQHF.

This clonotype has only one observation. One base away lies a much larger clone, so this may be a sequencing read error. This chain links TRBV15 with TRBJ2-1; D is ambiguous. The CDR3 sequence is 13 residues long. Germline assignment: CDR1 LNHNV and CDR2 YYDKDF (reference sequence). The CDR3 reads CATSRPDGNEHFF. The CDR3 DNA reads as TGTGCCACCAGCAGACCCGACGGCAATGAGCATTTCTTC.

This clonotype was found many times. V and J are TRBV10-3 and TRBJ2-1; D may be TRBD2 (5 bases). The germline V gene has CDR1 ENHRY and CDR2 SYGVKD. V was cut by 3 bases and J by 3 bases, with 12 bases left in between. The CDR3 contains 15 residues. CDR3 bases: TGTGCCATCAGTGAAACACGGGAACTCTACAATGAGCAGTTCTTC. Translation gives CAISETRELYNEQFF.

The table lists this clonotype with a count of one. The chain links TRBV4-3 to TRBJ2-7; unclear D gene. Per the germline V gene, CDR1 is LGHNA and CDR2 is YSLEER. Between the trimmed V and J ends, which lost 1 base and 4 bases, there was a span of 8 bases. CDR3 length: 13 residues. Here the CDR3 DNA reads TGCGCCAGCAGCCAAGGACCTGGGTACGAGCAGTACTTC. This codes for CASSQGPGYEQYF.

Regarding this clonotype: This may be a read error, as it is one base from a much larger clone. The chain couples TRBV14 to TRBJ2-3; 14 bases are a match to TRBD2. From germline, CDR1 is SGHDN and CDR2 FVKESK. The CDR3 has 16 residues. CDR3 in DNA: TGTGCCAGCAGGCAGGGACTAGCGGGAGTCGCAGATCCGCAGTATTTT. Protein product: CASRQGLAGVADPQYF.

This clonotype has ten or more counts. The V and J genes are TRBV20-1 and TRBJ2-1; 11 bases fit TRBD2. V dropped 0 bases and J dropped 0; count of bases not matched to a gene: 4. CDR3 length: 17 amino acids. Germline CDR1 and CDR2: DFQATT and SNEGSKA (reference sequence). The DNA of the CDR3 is TGCAGTGCTAGAGATGAACTAGCGGGGGACTCCTACAATGAGCAGTTCTTC. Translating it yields CSARDELAGDSYNEQFF.

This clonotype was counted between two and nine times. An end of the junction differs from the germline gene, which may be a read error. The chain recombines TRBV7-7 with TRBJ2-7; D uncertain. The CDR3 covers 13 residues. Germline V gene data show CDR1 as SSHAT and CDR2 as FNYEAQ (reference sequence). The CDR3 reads CASSRLGGLEQYF. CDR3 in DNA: TGTGCTAGCAGCCGTCTGGGTGGGCTCGAGCAGTACTTC.

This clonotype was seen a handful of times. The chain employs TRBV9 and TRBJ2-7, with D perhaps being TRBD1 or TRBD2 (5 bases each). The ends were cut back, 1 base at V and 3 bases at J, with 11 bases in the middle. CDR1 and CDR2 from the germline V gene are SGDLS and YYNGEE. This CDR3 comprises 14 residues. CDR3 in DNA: TGTGCCAGCAGCGTACGGGGCGGAAGCTACGAGCAGTACTTC. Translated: CASSVRGGSYEQYF.

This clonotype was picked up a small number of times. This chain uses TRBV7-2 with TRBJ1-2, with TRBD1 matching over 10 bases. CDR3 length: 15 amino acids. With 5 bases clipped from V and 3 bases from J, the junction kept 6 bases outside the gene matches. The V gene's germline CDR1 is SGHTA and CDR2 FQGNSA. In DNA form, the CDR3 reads TGTGCCAGCAGCCCAACCGGGACAGGGGACTATGGCTACACCTTC. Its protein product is CASSPTGTGDYGYTF.

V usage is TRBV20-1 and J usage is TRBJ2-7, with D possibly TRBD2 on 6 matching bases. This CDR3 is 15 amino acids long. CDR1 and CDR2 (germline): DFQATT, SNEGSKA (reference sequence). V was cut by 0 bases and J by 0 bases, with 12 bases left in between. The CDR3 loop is CSARDGGESSYEQYF. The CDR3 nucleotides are TGCAGTGCTAGAGATGGCGGGGAAAGCTCCTACGAGCAGTACTTC.

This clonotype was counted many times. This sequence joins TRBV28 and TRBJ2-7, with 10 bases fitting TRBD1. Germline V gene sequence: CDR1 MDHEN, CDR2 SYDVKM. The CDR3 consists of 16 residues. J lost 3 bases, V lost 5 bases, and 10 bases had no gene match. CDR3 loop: CASSTMTGGLFYEQYF. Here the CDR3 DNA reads TGTGCCAGCAGTACTATGACAGGGGGCCTTTTCTACGAGCAGTACTTC.

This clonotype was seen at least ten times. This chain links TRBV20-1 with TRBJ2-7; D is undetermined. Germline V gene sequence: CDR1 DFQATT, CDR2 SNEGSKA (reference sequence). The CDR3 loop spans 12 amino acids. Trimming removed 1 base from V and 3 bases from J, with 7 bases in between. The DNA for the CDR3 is TGCAGTGCTAGAGGGTTTAACTACGAGCAGTACTTC. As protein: CSARGFNYEQYF.

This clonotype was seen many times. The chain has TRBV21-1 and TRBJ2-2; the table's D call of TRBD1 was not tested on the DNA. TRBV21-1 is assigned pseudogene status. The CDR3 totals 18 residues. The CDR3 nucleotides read TGTGCCAGCAGCATCTCACAGGGAAGGGACCTGAACACCGGGGAGCTGTTTTTT. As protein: CASSISQGRDLNTGELFF.

CDR3 coding DNA: TGCAGTGCTAGAGTAAAGGGACAGGGGAATGAGCAGTTCTTC. It translates to CSARVKGQGNEQFF. The chain couples TRBV20-1 to TRBJ2-1; 10 nucleotides match TRBD1. The CDR3 runs 14 residues. The V segment lost 1 base and the J segment 7 bases; nucleotides outside the gene matches: 4. Germline CDR1 is DFQATT and CDR2 is SNEGSKA (reference sequence).

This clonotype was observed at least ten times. The CDR3 DNA sequence: TGTGCCAGCAGTTACTCGGCAGGGCACGGCGTTGAGCAGTTCTTC. It codes for CASSYSAGHGVEQFF. V gene TRBV6-2 or TRBV6-3 combines with J gene TRBJ2-1; D possibly corresponds to TRBD1 (5 bases). The CDR3 spans 15 residues. Germline assignment: CDR1 MNHEY and CDR2 SVGEGT. V was cut by 0 bases and J by 9 bases, with 15 bases left in between.

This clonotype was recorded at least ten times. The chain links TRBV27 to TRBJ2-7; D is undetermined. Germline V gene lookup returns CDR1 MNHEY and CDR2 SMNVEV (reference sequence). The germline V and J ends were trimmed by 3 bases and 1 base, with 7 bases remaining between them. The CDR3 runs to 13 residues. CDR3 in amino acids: CASSFPGSYEQYF. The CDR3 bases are TGTGCCAGCAGTTTCCCCGGTTCCTACGAGCAGTACTTC.

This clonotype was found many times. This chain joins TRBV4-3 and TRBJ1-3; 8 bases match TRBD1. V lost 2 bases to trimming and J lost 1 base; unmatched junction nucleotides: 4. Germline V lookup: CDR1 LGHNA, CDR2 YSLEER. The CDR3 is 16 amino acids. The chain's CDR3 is CASSQRTGGSGNTIYF. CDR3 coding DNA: TGCGCCAGCAGCCAAAGAACAGGGGGATCTGGAAACACCATATATTTT.

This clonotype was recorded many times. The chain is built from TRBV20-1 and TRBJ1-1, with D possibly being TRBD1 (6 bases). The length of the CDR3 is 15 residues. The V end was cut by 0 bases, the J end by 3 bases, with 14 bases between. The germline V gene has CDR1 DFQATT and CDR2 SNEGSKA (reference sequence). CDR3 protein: CSAREIGGRDTEAFF. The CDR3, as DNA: TGCAGTGCTAGAGAAATAGGGGGTAGGGACACTGAAGCTTTCTTT.

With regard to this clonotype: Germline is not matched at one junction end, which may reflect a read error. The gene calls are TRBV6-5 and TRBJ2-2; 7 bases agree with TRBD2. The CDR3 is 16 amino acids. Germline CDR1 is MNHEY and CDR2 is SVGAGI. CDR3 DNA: TGTGCCAGCAGTTACGGAGTAGCTAGCGGTGGCGGGGAGCCGTTTTTT. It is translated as CASSYGVASGGGEPFF.

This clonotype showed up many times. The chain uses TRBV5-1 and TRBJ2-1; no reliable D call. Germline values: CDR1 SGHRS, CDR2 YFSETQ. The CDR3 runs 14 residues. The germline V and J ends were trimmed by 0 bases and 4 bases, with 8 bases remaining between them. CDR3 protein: CASSLDGPYNEQFF. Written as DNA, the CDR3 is TGCGCCAGCAGCTTGGACGGGCCTTACAATGAGCAGTTCTTC.

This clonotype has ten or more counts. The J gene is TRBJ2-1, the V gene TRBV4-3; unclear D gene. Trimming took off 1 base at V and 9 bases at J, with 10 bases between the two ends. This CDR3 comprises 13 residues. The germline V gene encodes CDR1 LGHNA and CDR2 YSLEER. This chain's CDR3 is CASSQGVSGEQFF. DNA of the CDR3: TGCGCCAGCAGCCAAGGGGTATCGGGTGAGCAGTTCTTC.

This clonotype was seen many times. The CDR3, as DNA: TGTGCCAGCGAGTATGGCAGGGAGTATCATCAGCCCCAGCATTTT. This encodes CASEYGREYHQPQHF. The chain couples TRBV6-1 to TRBJ1-5; weak D call: TRBD1 (5 bases). Germline CDR1 reads MNHNS; CDR2 reads SASEGT. V was pared by 8 bases and J by 5 bases, with 19 bases between. The CDR3 runs to 15 residues.

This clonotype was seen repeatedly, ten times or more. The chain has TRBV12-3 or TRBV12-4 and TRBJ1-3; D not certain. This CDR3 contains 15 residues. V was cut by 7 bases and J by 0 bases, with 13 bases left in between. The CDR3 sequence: CASNQPRSSGNTIYF. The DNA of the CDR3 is TGTGCCAGCAACCAACCCCGGAGCTCTGGAAACACCATATATTTT.

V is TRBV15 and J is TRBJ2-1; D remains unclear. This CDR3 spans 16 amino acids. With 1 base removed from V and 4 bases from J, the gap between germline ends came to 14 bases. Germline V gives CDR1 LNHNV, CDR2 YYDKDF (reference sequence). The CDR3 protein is CATSRVEDEPYNEQFF. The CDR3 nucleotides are TGTGCCACCAGCAGAGTAGAGGACGAACCTTACAATGAGCAGTTCTTC. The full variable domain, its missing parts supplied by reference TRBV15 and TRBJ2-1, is DAMVIQNPRYQVTQFGKPVTLSCSQTLNHNVMYWYQQKSSQAPKLLFHYYDKDFNNEADTPDNFQSRRPNTSFCFLDIRSPGLGDTAMYLCATSRVEDEPYNEQFFGPGTRLTVL.

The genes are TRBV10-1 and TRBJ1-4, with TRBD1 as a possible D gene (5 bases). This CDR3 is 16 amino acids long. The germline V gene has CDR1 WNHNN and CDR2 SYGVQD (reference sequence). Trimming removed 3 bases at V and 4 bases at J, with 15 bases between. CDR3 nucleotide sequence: TGCGCCAGCAGTGACCCAACAGGCCTCGGTAATGAAAAACTGTTTTTT. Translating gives CASSDPTGLGNEKLFF.

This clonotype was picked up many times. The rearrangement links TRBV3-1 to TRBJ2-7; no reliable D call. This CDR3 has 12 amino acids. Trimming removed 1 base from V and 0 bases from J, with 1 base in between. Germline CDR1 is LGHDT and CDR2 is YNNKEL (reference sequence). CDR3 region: CASSQVSYEQYF. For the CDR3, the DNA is TGTGCCAGCAGCCAAGTCTCCTACGAGCAGTACTTC.

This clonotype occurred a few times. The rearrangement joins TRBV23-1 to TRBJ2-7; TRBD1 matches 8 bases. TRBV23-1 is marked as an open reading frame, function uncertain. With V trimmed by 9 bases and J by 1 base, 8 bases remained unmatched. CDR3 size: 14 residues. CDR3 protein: CASNTGGTSYEQYF. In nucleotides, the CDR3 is TGCGCCAGTAATACAGGGGGTACTTCCTACGAGCAGTACTTC.